This is a list of T cell receptor beta chains from one sample in a study of blood T cell repertoires in COVID-19. Sequenced by immunoSEQ multiplex PCR; TCRdb stores in-frame clones only, minus some. This repertoire shows about 260,000 clones, approximately 80% found once; its top ten account for around 4%. The sample comprised peripheral blood. These receptors were taken from a man in his sixties with acute or convalescent COVID-19. Both conserved end residues are part of each CDR3. The D gene is left open where the match is weak.

J	V	D	CDR3	DNA
TRBJ2-1	TRBV5-1	TRBD2	CASSLGGTRNNEQFF	TGCGCCAGCAGCTTGGGAGGGACTAGGAACAATGAGCAGTTCTTC
TRBJ2-7	TRBV21-1	NA	CASLQTGDLRAAGEQYF	TGTGCCAGCCTTCAGACAGGGGACCTTCGGGCTGCGGGGGAGCAGTACTTC
TRBJ2-7	TRBV2	TRBD1	CASSDSGQGAGEQYF	TGTGCCAGCAGTGATTCGGGACAGGGGGCGGGCGAGCAGTACTTC
TRBJ2-7	TRBV4-3	TRBD1	CASSQQQGLHEQYF	TGCGCCAGCAGCCAACAACAGGGGCTCCACGAGCAGTACTTC
TRBJ2-1	TRBV6-5	NA	CASRSGGNNEQFF	TGTGCCAGCAGATCCGGGGGAAACAATGAGCAGTTCTTC
TRBJ1-1	TRBV7-2	NA	CASSLDGGGRPFF	TGTGCCAGCAGCTTAGACGGGGGAGGAAGGCCTTTCTTT
TRBJ1-2	TRBV4-2	NA	CASSQDTGQRNYGYTF	TGTGCCAGCAGCCAAGATACAGGACAGCGAAACTATGGCTACACCTTC
TRBJ2-1	TRBV5-1	TRBD2	CASSLTRTSGGAGEQFF	TGCGCCAGCAGCTTGACCCGGACTAGCGGGGGGGCGGGAGAGCAGTTCTTC
TRBJ1-1	TRBV14	TRBD1	CASSQDLGTVGTEAFF	TGTGCCAGCAGCCAAGACCTTGGGACAGTTGGCACTGAAGCTTTCTTT
TRBJ2-7	TRBV28	TRBD1	CASSLSGQGLEQYF	TGTGCCAGCAGTTTATCCGGACAGGGCCTCGAGCAGTACTTC
TRBJ2-1	TRBV7-8	TRBD2	CASSLKAGGRTSGRRGNEQFF	TGTGCCAGCAGCTTAAAGGCTGGGGGGCGGACTAGCGGGAGGAGGGGGAATGAGCAGTTCTTC